This T cell receptor (beta chain) is drawn from a study of identical twins. Study conclusions and caveats: Possibly, invariant MAIT and iNKT cells partly confounded zero-insertion analyses. Twin pairs had excess sharing that was weaker in beta out-of-frame sequences.

TCRdb reanalysed the 5' RACE reads using MiXCR and keeps one entry per CDR3 protein. The data hold 540,000 or so distinct CDR3 sequences, with 20% to 25% observed a single time. V shed 6 bases and J shed 12 bases, with 21 bases lying between them. CDR3 length: 14 residues. Germline V gene lookup returns CDR1 MNHEY and CDR2 SVGEGT. As to this clonotype: What it binds is unknown.

In addition, the sample was reused for a study of yellow fever vaccine responses in identical twins.

The chain joins TRBV6-2 or TRBV6-3 to TRBJ2-1; a weak D match, TRBD2 (5 bases). This sequence was found in a woman between 18 and 29 years old in good health. Input material: CD4+ T cells sorted from blood. The CDR3 loop is CASSRQGATGRQFF. CDR3 sequence (DNA): TGTGCCAGCAGCCGCCAAGGAGCAACGGGAAGGCAGTTCTTC.